The 11 T cell receptor beta chains below all came from one sample that was sequenced in a study of Graves' ophthalmopathy and Graves' hyperthyroidism. Amplified material comprised TCR beta CDR3 regions derived from RNA transcripts. After a first-round RT-PCR with HTBI primers, a second-round multiplex PCR was run. In TCRdb, the multiplex PCR reads were re-called with MiXCR into one record per CDR3 protein. The sample lists 400,000 or so distinct CDR3 sequences, about 15% seen once, with 2.4% in the top ten. Input material: peripheral blood. The receptors shown here come from an adult woman with stable Graves' hyperthyroidism.

This clonotype was found many times. The chain combines TRBV10-3 with TRBJ2-5; weak D call: TRBD2 (6 bases). CDR3 size: 15 residues. V was pared by 0 bases and J by 2 bases, with 10 bases between. Germline V CDR1 and CDR2: ENHRY, SYGVKD. DNA for the CDR3: TGTGCCATCAGTGAGTCCGGGACTCCACAAGAGACCCAGTACTTC. Translating it yields CAISESGTPQETQYF.

There are many counts of this clonotype. DNA of the CDR3: TGCGCCAGCAGCCCTCAGTGGTACGAACTAGCCAAAAACATTCAGTACTTC. Translated, it gives CASSPQWYELAKNIQYF. The chain has TRBV4-3 and TRBJ2-4; D gene ambiguous. CDR1 and CDR2 (germline): LGHNA, YSLEER. The V end was cut by 4 bases, the J end by 0 bases, with 16 bases between. This CDR3 comprises 17 residues.

This clonotype turned up a few times. A much more abundant neighbour one base away suggests this may be a read error. The V and J genes are TRBV7-9 and TRBJ2-5; no reliable D call. CDR3 length equals 14 residues. Germline V lookup: CDR1 SEHNR, CDR2 FQNEAQ (reference sequence). V was trimmed by 2 bases and J by 13 bases, leaving 20 bases between them. The DNA for the CDR3 is TGTGCCAGCAGCTTAATAGGTTCAGGCGGACCTCTGTACTTC. Its protein product is CASSLIGSGGPLYF. Full variable domain (outside the CDR3, taken from reference TRBV7-9 and TRBJ2-5): DTGVSQNPRHKITKRGQNVTFRCDPISEHNRLYWYRQTLGQGPEFLTYFQNEAQLEKSRLLSDRFSAERPKGSFSTLEIQRTEQGDSAMYLCASSLIGSGGPLYFGPGTRLLVL.

V is TRBV6-1 and J is TRBJ1-1; 7 bases fit TRBD1. J lost 3 bases, V lost 4 bases, and 5 bases had no gene match. The CDR3 has 14 residues. CDR1 and CDR2 from the germline V gene are MNHNS and SASEGT. The CDR3 DNA follows: TGTGCCAGCAGTGTAGCAGGGGGAGACACTGAAGCTTTCTTT. Translation: CASSVAGGDTEAFF.

This clonotype was seen a few times. This chain links TRBV6-2 or TRBV6-3 with TRBJ2-2; 9 bases match TRBD2. The CDR3 extends over 19 amino acids. With V trimmed by 7 bases and J by 3 bases, 18 bases remained unmatched. CDR1 and CDR2 from the germline V gene are MNHEY and SVGEGT. The CDR3 coding sequence is TGTGCCAGCAAGAATAGCGGGGGCAGGGTAAACGTCGACACCGGGGAGCTGTTTTTT. The encoded protein is CASKNSGGRVNVDTGELFF.

This clonotype was picked up many times. This chain connects TRBV12-3 or TRBV12-4 to TRBJ2-2; the match to TRBD2 covers 12 bases. The CDR3 has 16 amino acids. With 4 bases clipped from V and 5 bases from J, the junction kept 5 bases outside the gene matches. CDR3 coding DNA: TGTGCCAGCAGTTCGGGACTAGCGGGTTTGACCGGGGAGCTGTTTTTT. Its translation is CASSSGLAGLTGELFF.

Ten or more counts support this clonotype. The chain links TRBV7-9 to TRBJ2-7, with TRBD1 identical over 12 bases. Germline CDR1 reads SEHNR; CDR2 reads FQNEAQ (reference sequence). V trimming: 2 bases; J trimming: 6 bases; junction bases outside the gene matches: 8. This CDR3 region has 16 residues. This chain's CDR3 is CASSLSRDRGPFEQYF. The CDR3 DNA reads TGTGCCAGCAGCTTATCCCGGGACAGGGGGCCGTTCGAGCAGTACTTC.

As for this clonotype: The junction differs from germline at one of its ends, possibly a read error. J is TRBJ2-4 and V is TRBV10-3, with TRBD2 identical over 14 bases. Germline CDR1 is ENHRY and CDR2 is SYGVKD. This CDR3 region has 17 residues. The CDR3 bases are TGTGCCATCAGTGAAACCGGGACTAGCGGGAGAAAGGTCATTAAGTACTTC. Its protein product is CAISETGTSGRKVIKYF.

This clonotype was picked up many times. V usage is TRBV19 and J usage is TRBJ1-2; D may be TRBD1 (6 bases). With 5 bases removed from V and 8 bases from J, the gap between germline ends came to 24 bases. CDR3 size: 16 residues. Per the germline V gene, CDR1 is LNHDA and CDR2 is SQIVND (reference sequence). CDR3 coding DNA: TGTGCCAGTAGTGCCTCCGTTGGGGGGCAGATCGGCGGCTACACCTTC. Translating it yields CASSASVGGQIGGYTF.

The chain combines TRBV12-3 or TRBV12-4 with TRBJ1-2; no clear D gene. V was pared by 4 bases and J by 4 bases, with 19 bases between. This CDR3 region has 16 residues. CDR3 region: CASSWGEGNLGYGYTF. The DNA for the CDR3 is TGTGCCAGCAGTTGGGGAGAAGGGAATTTGGGCTATGGCTACACCTTC.

This clonotype was observed many times. The rearrangement links TRBV29-1 to TRBJ1-2, with D possibly matching TRBD1 (6 bases). The germline V gene has CDR1 SQVTM and CDR2 ANQGSEA. V was shortened by 7 bases and J by 4 bases, with 13 bases between the two germline ends. This CDR3 contains 12 residues. The CDR3 DNA is TGCAGCGCCCAAGGGGGGGTCTATGGCTACACCTTC. Its translation: CSAQGGVYGYTF.